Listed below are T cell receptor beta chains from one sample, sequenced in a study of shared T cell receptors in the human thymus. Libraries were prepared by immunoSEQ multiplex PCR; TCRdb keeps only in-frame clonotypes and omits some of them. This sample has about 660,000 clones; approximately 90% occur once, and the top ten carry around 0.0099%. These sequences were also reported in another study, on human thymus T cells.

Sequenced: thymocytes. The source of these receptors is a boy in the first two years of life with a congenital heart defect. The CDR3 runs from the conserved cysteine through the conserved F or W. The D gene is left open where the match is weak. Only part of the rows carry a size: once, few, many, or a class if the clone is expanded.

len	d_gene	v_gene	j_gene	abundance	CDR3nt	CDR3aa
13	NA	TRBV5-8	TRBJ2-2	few	TGTGCCAGCAGCTTCCTAAACACCGGGGAGCTGTTTTTT	CASSFLNTGELFF
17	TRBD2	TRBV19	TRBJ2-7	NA	TGTGCCAGTAGTATAGGGGGACTAGCGGGTGGACCGGACGAGCAGTACTTC	CASSIGGLAGGPDEQYF
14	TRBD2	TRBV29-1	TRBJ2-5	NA	TGCAGCGCTCCGGGCGGGAGGGCCAAGGAGACCCAGTACTTC	CSAPGGRAKETQYF
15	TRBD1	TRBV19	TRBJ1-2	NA	TGTGCCAGTAGTGTTGGACAGGGGCTCTCCTATGGCTACACCTTC	CASSVGQGLSYGYTF
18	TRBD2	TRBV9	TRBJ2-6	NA	TGTGCCAGCAGCTCTGGGACTAGCGGGGCCCCTGGGGCCAACGTCCTGACTTTC	CASSSGTSGAPGANVLTF
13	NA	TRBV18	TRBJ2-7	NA	TGTGCCAGCTCACCCCGAACGCTATCCGAGCAGTACTTC	CASSPRTLSEQYF
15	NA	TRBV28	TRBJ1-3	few	TGTGCCAGCAGTACGCGGGGAGGGAAAGGAAACACCATATATTTT	CASSTRGGKGNTIYF
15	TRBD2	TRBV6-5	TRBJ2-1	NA	TGTGCCAGCAGTTCCACTAGCGGGAGAGGCAATGAGCAGTTCTTC	CASSSTSGRGNEQFF
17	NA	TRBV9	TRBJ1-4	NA	TGTGCCAGCAGCGTAGGGGCAGGGTGGGAAACTAATGAAAAACTGTTTTTT	CASSVGAGWETNEKLFF
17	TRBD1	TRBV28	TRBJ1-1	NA	TGTGCCAGCAGTCCGGAAGAGGGACAGGGTAAGGGCACTGAAGCTTTCTTT	CASSPEEGQGKGTEAFF
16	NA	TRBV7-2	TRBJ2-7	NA	TGTGCCAGCCTCCTGCACGGAGGATCCTTCTCCTACGAGCAGTACTTC	CASLLHGGSFSYEQYF
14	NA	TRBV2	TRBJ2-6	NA	TGTGCCAGCAGTGTTAGACAGGGGGCCAACGTCCTGACTTTC	CASSVRQGANVLTF
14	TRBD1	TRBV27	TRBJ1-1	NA	TGTGCCAGCAGTCCTACAGGGGGCTATACTGAAGCTTTCTTT	CASSPTGGYTEAFF
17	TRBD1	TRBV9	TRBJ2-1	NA	TGTGCCAGCAGCCCCACGCCCGGGACAGGGGCCTACAATGAGCAGTTCTTC	CASSPTPGTGAYNEQFF
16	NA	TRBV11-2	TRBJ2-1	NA	TGTGCCAGCAACCCAGCGGTCCTAGCTGTGGTCGATGAGCAGTTCTTC	CASNPAVLAVVDEQFF
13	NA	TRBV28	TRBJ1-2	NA	TGTGCCCGCAGCACGGGGGGATTCGGTGGCTACACCTTC	CARSTGGFGGYTF
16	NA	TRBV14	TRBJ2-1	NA	TGTGCCAGCAGCCAAAGGGACTGGAAGAAGTACAATGAGCAGTTCTTC	CASSQRDWKKYNEQFF
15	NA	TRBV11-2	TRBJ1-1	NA	TGTGCCAGCAGCTTAGGGACAGTAGGGTACACTGAAGCTTTCTTT	CASSLGTVGYTEAFF
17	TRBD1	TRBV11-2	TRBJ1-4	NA	TGTGCCAGCAGCTTCATACAGGGGCCACTCGCGGAGGGAAAACTGTTTTTT	CASSFIQGPLAEGKLFF
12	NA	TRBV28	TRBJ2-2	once	TGTGCCAGCAGTCCAGGGGATGCGGAGCTGTTTTTT	CASSPGDAELFF
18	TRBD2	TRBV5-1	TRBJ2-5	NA	TGCGCCAGCAGCTTGGGGGCAGGGCCTAGCGGGAGACAAGAGACCCAGTACTTC	CASSLGAGPSGRQETQYF
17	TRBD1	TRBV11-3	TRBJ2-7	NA	TGTGCCAGCAGCTTAGTCCGAGACAGGGGGCAAATAGGCGAGCAGTACTTC	CASSLVRDRGQIGEQYF
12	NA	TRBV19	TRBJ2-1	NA	TGTGCCAGTACCATACAGGGAGATGAGCAGTTCTTC	CASTIQGDEQFF
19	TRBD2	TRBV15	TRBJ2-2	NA	TGTGCCACCAGCAGAGTCAGGACTAGCGGGAGAATTAGCACCGGGGAGCTGTTTTTT	CATSRVRTSGRISTGELFF
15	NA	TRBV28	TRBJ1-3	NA	TGTGCCAGCAGTTTCAGCGCGAGCTCTGGAAACACCATATATTTT	CASSFSASSGNTIYF
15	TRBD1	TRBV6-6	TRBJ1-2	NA	TGTGCCAGCAGTTCCTCCGGGACAGGGAACTATGGCTACACCTTC	CASSSSGTGNYGYTF
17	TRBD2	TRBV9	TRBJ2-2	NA	TGTGCCAGCAGCAGGGGAGCGGGAGGGCCCAACACCGGGGAGCTGTTTTTT	CASSRGAGGPNTGELFF
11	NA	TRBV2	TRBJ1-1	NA	TGTGCCAGCAGTGACTCGCGGGAGGCTTTCTTT	CASSDSREAFF
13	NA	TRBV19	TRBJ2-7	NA	TGTGCCAGTAGTCTTTGGGGCGCGGGAGAGCAGTACTTC	CASSLWGAGEQYF
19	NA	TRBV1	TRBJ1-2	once	TGCACCAGCAGCCAAGAAGGGAAAGAGGCGGCGGGGGCGCGAAATGGCTACACCTTC	CTSSQEGKEAAGARNGYTF
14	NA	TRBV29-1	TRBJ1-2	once	TGCAGCGTGTCCGAATTACAGGGCCCCCGTGGCTACACCTTC	CSVSELQGPRGYTF
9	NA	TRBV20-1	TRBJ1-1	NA	TGCAGTGCTTCTTTCTTGGCTTTCTTT	CSASFLAFF
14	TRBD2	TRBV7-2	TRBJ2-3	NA	TGTGCCAGCGGTGAGCGGGAGGGCCCAGATACGCAGTATTTT	CASGEREGPDTQYF
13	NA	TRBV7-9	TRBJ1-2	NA	TGTGCCAGCAGCCCAGACAGGTTATATGGCTACACCTTC	CASSPDRLYGYTF
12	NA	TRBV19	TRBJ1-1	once	TGTGCCAGTATCCGGGAGAACACTGAAGCTTTCTTT	CASIRENTEAFF
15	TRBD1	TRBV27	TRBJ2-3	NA	TGTGCCAGCAGTTTTGGACAGGGGTTCACAGATACGCAGTATTTT	CASSFGQGFTDTQYF
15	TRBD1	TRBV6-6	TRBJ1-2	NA	TGTGCCAGCAGAACAGGGACAGGGTCAGCCTATGGCTACACCTTC	CASRTGTGSAYGYTF
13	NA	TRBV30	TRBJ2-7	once	TGTGCCTGGAGTGTGATGCTGCGGTACGAGCAGTACTTC	CAWSVMLRYEQYF
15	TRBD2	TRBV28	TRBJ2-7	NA	TGTGCCAGCAGTTCCGCCTGGGCGGGAGCGTTGGAGCAGTACTTC	CASSSAWAGALEQYF
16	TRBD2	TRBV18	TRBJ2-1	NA	TGTGCCAGCTCACCACCGACCGGACTAGCGGGTAGTGAGCAGTTCTTC	CASSPPTGLAGSEQFF
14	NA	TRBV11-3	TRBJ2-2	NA	TGTGCCAGCAGCCTCATCAGGGATACCGGGGAGCTGTTTTTT	CASSLIRDTGELFF
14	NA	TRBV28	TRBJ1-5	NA	TGTGCCAGCAGGGTGCTTGAGGAGAATCAGCCCCAGCATTTT	CASRVLEENQPQHF
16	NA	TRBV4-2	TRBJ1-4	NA	TGTGCCAGCAGCCAAGATCGGAGGGGCCCTAATGAAAAACTGTTTTTT	CASSQDRRGPNEKLFF
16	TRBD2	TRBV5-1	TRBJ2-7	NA	TGCGCCAGCAGCATATTTAGCGGGAGGGCCCCCTACGAGCAGTACTTC	CASSIFSGRAPYEQYF
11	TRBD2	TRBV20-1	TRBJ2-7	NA	TGCAGTGTTGCGGGAGCCTACGAGCAGTACTTC	CSVAGAYEQYF
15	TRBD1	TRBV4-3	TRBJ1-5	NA	TGCGCCAGCAGCCACGGGACAGCGGACAATCAGCCCCAGCATTTT	CASSHGTADNQPQHF
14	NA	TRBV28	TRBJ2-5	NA	TGTGCCAGCAGTTTGCCCAGTTCAGAAGAGACCCAGTACTTC	CASSLPSSEETQYF
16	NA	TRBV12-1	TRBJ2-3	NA	TGTGCCAGCAGCTTTGCGCGCGGGCTGAACACAGATACGCAGTATTTT	CASSFARGLNTDTQYF
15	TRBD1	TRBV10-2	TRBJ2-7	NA	TGCGCCAGCAGTGTTGTTGGGGACAGGGGGAACGAGCAGTACTTC	CASSVVGDRGNEQYF
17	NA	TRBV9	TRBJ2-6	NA	TGTGCCAGCAGCGCCCCTCGGGGGGCGCCTGGGGCCAACGTCCTGACTTTC	CASSAPRGAPGANVLTF
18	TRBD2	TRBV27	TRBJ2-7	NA	TGTGCCAGCAGCCCACTACCGGGGGGACTAGCTCACTCGGGGGAGCAGTACTTC	CASSPLPGGLAHSGEQYF
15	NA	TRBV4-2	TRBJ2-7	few	TGTGCCAGCAGCCAAGTGTCCGCTTACGGCTACGAGCAGTACTTC	CASSQVSAYGYEQYF
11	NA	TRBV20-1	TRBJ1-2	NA	TGCAGTGCTAGAGATCCGGGGGGCTACACCTTC	CSARDPGGYTF
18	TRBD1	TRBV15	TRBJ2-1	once	TGTGCCACCAGCAGAGATTGGCTCAGGGGGATTTCCTACAATGAGCAGTTCTTC	CATSRDWLRGISYNEQFF